The clone carrying this T cell receptor (beta chain) has a count of ten or more. This specimen comes from a study of T-cell memory formation after mild COVID-19. Study-wide context: Largely, the TCR clusters proved donor specific.

TCRdb itself ran the 5' RACE reads through MiXCR, one entry per CDR3 protein. Among a few hundred thousand distinct CDR3 sequences, 13% to 15% were seen once, and the ten largest hold around a fifth. The sample taken for sequencing was PBMCs or a T cell subset sorted from them (not recorded which). This clonotype was obtained from a man aged 18 to 30 who had mild COVID-19 (a few samples of this study predate the infection). Cell type and time point are not known.

The DNA of the CDR3 is TGTGCCAGCAGTTACTCCGACAGGGGTGGCTACACCTTC. It specifies CASSYSDRGGYTF. The chain combines TRBV6-5 with TRBJ1-2; 8 nucleotides align to TRBD1. This CDR3 region has 13 residues. Germline V gene lookup returns CDR1 MNHEY and CDR2 SVGAGI. Unmatched junction bases numbered 1, after V lost 0 bases and J lost 7 bases.